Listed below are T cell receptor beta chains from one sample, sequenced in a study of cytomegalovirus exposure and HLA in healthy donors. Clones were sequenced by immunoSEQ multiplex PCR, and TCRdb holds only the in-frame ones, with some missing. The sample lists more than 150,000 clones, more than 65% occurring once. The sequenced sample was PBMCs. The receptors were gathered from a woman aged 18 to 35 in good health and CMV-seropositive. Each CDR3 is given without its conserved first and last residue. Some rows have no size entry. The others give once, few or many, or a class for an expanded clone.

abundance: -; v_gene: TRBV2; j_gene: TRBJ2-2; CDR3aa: ASRGLQRRGGELF
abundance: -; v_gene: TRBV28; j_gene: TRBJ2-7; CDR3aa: ASSSPASGGAGEQY
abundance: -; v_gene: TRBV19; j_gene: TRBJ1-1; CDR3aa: ASRVSGTEAF
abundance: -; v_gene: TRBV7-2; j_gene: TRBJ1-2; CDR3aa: ASSLGGPLYGYT
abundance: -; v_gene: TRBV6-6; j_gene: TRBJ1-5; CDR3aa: ASYSGRGSSNQPQH
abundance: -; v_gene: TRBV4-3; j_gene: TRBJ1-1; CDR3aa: ASSQKGGATEAF
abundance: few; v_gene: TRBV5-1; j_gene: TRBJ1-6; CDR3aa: ASRTGELSPLH
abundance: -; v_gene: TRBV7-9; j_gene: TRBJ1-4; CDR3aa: ASSPTGANEKLF
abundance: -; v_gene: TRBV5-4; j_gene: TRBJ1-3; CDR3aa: ASSLRGESSGNTIY
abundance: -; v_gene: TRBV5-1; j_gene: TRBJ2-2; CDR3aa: ASSSDRGAGELF
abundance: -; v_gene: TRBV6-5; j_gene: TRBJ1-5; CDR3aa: ASSGTGMGPQH
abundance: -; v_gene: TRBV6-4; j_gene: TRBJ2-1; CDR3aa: ASSGTSGGADEQF
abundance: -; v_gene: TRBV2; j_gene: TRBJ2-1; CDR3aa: ASSKDIYNEQF
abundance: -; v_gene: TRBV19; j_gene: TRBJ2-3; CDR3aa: ASSISGVSTDTQY
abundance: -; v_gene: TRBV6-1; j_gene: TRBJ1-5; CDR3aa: AAGTGDQPQH
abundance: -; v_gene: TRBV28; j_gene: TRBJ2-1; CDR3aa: ASPPVPLAGLHNEQF
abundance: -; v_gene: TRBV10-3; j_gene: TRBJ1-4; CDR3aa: AISRSSTNEKLF
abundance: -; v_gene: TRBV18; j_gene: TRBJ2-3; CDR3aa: ASSPGQGVADTQY
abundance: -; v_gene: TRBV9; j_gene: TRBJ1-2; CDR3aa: ASSVATTGRGYGYT
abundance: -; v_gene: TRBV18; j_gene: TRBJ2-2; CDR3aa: ASSPGLTGELF
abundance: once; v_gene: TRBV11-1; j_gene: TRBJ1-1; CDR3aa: ASSEGPDTEAF
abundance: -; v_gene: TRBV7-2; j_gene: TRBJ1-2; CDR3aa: ASSADYGYT
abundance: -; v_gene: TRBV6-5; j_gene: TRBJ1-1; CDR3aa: ASSWTGKTEAF